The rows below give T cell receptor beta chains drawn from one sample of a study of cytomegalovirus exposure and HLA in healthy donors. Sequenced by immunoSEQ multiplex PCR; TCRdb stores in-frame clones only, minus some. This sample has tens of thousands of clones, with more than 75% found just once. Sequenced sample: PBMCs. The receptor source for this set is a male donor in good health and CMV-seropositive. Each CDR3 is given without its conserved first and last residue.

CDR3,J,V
AWSSFGTGRGEQY,TRBJ2-7,TRBV30
ASSSTGSGNTIY,TRBJ1-3,TRBV7-9
ASSFSGNYGYT,TRBJ1-2,TRBV27
ASSPGLARGTGELF,TRBJ2-2,TRBV7-6
ASSRTGDTQY,TRBJ2-3,TRBV7-6
ASSQVSDYEQY,TRBJ2-7,TRBV4-1
SFDSGTGSSYGYT,TRBJ1-2,TRBV29-1
ASRLTTGHLTYEQY,TRBJ2-7,TRBV12-2
ASSLQGAPETQY,TRBJ2-5,TRBV5-6
ASSEGTANYGYT,TRBJ1-2,TRBV6-5
ASREIRGRRYGYT,TRBJ1-2,TRBV2
ASRTSGAQETQY,TRBJ2-5,TRBV19
ASSPGWGDYSNQPQH,TRBJ1-5,TRBV7-6
AWSLFPTGLGGYT,TRBJ1-2,TRBV30
ASSQATGGNTGELF,TRBJ2-2,TRBV4-1
ASSPGQTTIGTDTQY,TRBJ2-3,TRBV21-1
ASSSHDAAAF,TRBJ1-1,TRBV7-9
ASSVTGEEGNQPQH,TRBJ1-5,TRBV7-6
ASSFSGLGTGELF,TRBJ2-2,TRBV7-8
ASSQGAANTGELF,TRBJ2-2,TRBV11-2
SAQGGVGGGQETQY,TRBJ2-5,TRBV29-1
ASSLDPGVANEQF,TRBJ2-1,TRBV11-2
AIRAGQGTGELF,TRBJ2-2,TRBV10-3
ASSSGGRYNEQF,TRBJ2-1,TRBV5-1
APMSQY,TRBJ2-7,TRBV27
ASSLQQNANYGYT,TRBJ1-2,TRBV5-5
ASSVSGGTSYEQY,TRBJ2-7,TRBV9
ASSLPRRLDTYEQY,TRBJ2-7,TRBV7-3
ASSQSAGGEQF,TRBJ2-1,TRBV16
ASSLESGSGYEQY,TRBJ2-7,TRBV5-1
ASSPGRNTEAF,TRBJ1-1,TRBV18
ASSQDWDSNTGELF,TRBJ2-2,TRBV4-3
ASSRGQGLVETQY,TRBJ2-5,TRBV6-1
ASSPKQGSGNTIY,TRBJ1-3,TRBV18
ASSRGLTEKLF,TRBJ1-4,TRBV4-3
SVTPGHPQETQY,TRBJ2-5,TRBV29-1
ASSLVSPGGYEQY,TRBJ2-7,TRBV5-4
ASSHTGEKLF,TRBJ1-4,TRBV27
ASSLYQGYEQY,TRBJ2-7,TRBV7-6